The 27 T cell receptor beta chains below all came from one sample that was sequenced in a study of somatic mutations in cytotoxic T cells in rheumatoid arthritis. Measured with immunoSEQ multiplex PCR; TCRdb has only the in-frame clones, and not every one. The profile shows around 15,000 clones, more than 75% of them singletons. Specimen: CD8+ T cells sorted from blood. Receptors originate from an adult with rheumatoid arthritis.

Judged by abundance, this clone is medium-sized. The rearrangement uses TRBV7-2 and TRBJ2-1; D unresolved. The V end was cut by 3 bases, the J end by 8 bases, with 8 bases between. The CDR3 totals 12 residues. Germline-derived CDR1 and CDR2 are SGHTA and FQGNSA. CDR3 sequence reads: CASSFLSDEQFF. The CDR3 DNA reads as TGTGCCAGCAGCTTTCTGTCGGATGAGCAGTTCTTC.

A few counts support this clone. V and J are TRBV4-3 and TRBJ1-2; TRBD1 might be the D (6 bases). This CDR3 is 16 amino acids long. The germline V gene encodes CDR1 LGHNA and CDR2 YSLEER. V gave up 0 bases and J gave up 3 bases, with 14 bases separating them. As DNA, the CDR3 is TGCGCCAGCAGCCAAGATGTGGGGGGGGCGGACTATGGCTACACCTTC. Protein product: CASSQDVGGADYGYTF.

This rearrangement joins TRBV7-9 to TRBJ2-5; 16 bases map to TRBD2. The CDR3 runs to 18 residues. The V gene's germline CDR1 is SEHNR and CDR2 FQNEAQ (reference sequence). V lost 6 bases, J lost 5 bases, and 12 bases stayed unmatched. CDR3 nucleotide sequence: TGTGCCAGCAGTTCCGGGACTAGCGGGAGGGCCGATTGGGAGACCCAGTACTTC. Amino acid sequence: CASSSGTSGRADWETQYF.

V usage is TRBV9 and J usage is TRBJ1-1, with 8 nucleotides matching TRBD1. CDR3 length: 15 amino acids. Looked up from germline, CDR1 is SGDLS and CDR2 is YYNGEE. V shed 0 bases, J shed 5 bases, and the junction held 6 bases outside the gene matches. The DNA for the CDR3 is TGTGCCAGCAGCGTAGGTACAGGGGGAGGGACTGAAGCTTTCTTT. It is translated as CASSVGTGGGTEAFF.

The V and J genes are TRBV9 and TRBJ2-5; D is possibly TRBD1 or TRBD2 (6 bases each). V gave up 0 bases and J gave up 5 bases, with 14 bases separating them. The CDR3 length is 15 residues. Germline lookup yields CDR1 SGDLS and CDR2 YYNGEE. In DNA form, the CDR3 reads TGTGCCAGCAGCGTAGGGGCCGGGGGCGGGGAGACCCAGTACTTC. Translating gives CASSVGAGGGETQYF. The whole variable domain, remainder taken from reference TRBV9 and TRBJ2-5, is DSGVTQTPKHLITATGQRVTLRCSPRSGDLSVYWYQQSLDQGLQFLIQYYNGEERAKGNILERFSAQQFPDLHSELNLSSLELGDSALYFCASSVGAGGGETQYFGPGTRLLVL.

The DNA of the CDR3 is TGTGCCTGGAGTGTTAGAGGGGGGAGTGAGACCCAGTACTTC. Its protein product is CAWSVRGGSETQYF. The chain couples TRBV30 to TRBJ2-5; the D call may be TRBD1 or TRBD2 (6 bases each). Trimming stripped 0 bases from V and 5 bases from J, with 13 bases between. Germline loops: CDR1 GTSNPN, CDR2 SVGIG (reference sequence). The length of the CDR3 is 14 residues. The full variable domain, in which reference TRBV30 and TRBJ2-5 provide the parts outside the CDR3, is SQTIHQWPATLVQPVGSPLSLECTVEGTSNPNLYWYRQAAGRGLQLLFYSVGIGQISSEVPQNLSASRPQDRQFILSSKKLLLSDSGFYLCAWSVRGGSETQYFGPGTRLLVL.

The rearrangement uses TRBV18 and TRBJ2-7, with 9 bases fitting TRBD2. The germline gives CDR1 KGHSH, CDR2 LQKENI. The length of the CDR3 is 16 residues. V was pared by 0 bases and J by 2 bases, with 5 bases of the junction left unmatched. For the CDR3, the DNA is TGTGCCAGCTCACCACCGCCGGCGGGAGGGACCTACGAGCAGTACTTC. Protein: CASSPPPAGGTYEQYF.

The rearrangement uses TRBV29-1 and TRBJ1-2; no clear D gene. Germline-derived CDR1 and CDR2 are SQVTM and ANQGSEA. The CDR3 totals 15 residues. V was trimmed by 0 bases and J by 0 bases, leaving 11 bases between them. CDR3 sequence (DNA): TGCAGCGTTGAAGATCGGGCGATAGCTAACTATGGCTACACCTTC. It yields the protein CSVEDRAIANYGYTF.

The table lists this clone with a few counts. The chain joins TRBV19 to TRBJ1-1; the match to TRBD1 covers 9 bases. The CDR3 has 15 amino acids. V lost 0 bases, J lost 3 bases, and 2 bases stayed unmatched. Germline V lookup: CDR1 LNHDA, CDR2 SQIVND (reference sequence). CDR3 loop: CASSIEGQGYTEAFF. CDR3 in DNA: TGTGCCAGTAGTATAGAGGGACAGGGTTACACTGAAGCTTTCTTT.

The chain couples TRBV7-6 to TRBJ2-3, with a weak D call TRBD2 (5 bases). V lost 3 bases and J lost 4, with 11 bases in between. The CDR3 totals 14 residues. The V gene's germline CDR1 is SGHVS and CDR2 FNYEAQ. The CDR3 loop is CASSFEGTPDTQYF. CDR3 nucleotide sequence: TGTGCCAGCAGCTTTGAGGGAACCCCAGATACGCAGTATTTT.

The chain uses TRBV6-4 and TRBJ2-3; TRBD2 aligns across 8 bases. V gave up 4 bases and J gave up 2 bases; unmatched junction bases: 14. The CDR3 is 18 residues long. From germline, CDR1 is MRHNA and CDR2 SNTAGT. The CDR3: CASSAWGNSGIPTDTQYF. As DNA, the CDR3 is TGTGCCAGCAGTGCTTGGGGAAATAGCGGGATCCCCACAGATACGCAGTATTTT.

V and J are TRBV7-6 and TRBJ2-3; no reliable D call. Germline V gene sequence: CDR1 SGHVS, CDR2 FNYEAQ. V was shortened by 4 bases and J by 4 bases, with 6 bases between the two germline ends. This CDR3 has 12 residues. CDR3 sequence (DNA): TGTGCCAGCAGCTCCGATGCAGATACGCAGTATTTT. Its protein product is CASSSDADTQYF. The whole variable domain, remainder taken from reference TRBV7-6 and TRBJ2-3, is GAGVSQSPRYKVTKRGQDVALRCDPISGHVSLYWYRQALGQGPEFLTYFNYEAQQDKSGLPNDRFSAERPEGSISTLTIQRTEQRDSAMYRCASSSDADTQYFGPGTRLTVL.

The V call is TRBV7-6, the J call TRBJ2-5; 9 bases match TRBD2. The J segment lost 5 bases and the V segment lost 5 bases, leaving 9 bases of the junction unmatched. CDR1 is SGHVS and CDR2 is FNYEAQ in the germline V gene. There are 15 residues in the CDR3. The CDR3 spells CASSPWGTSQETQYF. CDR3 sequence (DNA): TGTGCCAGCAGCCCCTGGGGGACTAGCCAGGAGACCCAGTACTTC.

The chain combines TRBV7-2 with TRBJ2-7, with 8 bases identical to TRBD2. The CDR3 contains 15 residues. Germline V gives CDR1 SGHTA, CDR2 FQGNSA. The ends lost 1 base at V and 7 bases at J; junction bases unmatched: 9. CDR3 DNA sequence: TGTGCCAGCAGCTTAGGCCCGGGAGGGCCGGGGGAGCAGTACTTC. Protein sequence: CASSLGPGGPGEQYF.

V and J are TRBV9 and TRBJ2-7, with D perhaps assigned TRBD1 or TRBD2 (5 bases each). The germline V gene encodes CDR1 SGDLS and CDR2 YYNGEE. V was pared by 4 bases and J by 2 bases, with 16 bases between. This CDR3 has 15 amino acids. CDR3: CASSPFGTDTYEQYF. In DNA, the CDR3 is TGTGCCAGCAGCCCCTTTGGGACGGACACCTACGAGCAGTACTTC.

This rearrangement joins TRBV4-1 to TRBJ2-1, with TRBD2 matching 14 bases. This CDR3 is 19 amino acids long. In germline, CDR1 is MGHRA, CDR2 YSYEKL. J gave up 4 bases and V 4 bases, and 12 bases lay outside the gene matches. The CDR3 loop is CASSLPPPGLAGAYNEQFF. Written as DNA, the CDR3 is TGCGCCAGCAGCCTACCCCCTCCGGGACTAGCGGGAGCATACAATGAGCAGTTCTTC.

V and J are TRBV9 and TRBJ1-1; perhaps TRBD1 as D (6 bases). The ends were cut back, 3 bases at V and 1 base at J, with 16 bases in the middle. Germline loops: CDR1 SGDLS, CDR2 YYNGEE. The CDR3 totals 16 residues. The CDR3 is CASSGGHENPNTEAFF. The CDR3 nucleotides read TGTGCCAGCAGCGGGGGACACGAAAACCCGAACACTGAAGCTTTCTTT.

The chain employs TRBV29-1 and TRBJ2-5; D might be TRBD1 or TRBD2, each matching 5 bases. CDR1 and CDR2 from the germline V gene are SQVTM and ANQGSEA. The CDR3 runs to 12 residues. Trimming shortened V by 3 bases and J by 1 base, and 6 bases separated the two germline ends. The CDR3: CSVERGQETQYF. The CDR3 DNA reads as TGCAGCGTTGAGAGGGGCCAAGAGACCCAGTACTTC.

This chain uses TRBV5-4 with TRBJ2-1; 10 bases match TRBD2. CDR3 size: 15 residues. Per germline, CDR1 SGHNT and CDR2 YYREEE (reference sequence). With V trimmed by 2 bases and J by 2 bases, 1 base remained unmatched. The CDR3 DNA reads TGTGCCAGCAGCTTACTAGCGGGGCCCTACAATGAGCAGTTCTTC. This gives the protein CASSLLAGPYNEQFF.

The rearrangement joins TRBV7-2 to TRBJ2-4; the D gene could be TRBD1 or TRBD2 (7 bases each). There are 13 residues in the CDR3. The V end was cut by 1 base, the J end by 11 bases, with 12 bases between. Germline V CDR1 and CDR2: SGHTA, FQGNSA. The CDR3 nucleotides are TGTGCCAGCAGCTTAGTGGGAGGGGGCCTTCAGTACTTC. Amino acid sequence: CASSLVGGGLQYF.

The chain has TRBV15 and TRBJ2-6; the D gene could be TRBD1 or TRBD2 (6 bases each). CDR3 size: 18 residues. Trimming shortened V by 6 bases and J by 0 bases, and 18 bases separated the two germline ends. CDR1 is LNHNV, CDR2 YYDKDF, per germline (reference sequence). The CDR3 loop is CATRAVGGLSSGANVLTF. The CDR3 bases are TGTGCCACCAGAGCGGTGGGGGGCCTAAGCTCTGGGGCCAACGTCCTGACTTTC.

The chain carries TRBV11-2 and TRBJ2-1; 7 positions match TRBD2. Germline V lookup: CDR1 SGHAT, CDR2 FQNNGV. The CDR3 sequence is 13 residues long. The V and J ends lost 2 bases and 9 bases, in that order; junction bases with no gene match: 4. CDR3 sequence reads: CASSLSVAGEQFF. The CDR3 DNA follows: TGTGCCAGCAGCTTATCTGTAGCGGGTGAGCAGTTCTTC.

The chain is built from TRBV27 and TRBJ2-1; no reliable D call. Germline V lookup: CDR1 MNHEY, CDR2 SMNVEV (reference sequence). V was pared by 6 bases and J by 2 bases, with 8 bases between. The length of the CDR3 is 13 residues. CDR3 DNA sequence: TGTGCCAGCAGCGTAGCTACCTACAATGAGCAGTTCTTC. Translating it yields CASSVATYNEQFF.

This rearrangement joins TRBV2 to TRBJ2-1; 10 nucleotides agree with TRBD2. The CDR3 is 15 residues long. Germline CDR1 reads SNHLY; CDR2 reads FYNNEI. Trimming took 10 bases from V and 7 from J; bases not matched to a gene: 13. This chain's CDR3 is CATLTGLAGGNEQFF. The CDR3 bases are TGTGCCACCCTGACGGGGTTAGCGGGAGGTAATGAGCAGTTCTTC.

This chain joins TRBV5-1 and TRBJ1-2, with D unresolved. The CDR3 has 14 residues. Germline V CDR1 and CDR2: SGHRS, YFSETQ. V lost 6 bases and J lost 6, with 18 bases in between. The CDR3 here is CASTQRGSSDGYTF. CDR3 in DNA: TGCGCCAGCACTCAGCGTGGGTCTTCGGATGGCTACACCTTC.

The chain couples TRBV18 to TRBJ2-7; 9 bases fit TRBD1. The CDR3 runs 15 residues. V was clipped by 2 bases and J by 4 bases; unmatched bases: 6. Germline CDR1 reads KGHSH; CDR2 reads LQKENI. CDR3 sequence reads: CASSPEQGAIYEQYF. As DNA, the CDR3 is TGTGCCAGCTCACCAGAACAGGGGGCTATATACGAGCAGTACTTC. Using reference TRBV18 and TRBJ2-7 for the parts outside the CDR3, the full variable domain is NAGVMQNPRHLVRRRGQEARLRCSPMKGHSHVYWYRQLPEEGLKFMVYLQKENIIDESGMPKERFSAEFPKEGPSILRIQQVVRGDSAAYFCASSPEQGAIYEQYFGPGTRLTVT.

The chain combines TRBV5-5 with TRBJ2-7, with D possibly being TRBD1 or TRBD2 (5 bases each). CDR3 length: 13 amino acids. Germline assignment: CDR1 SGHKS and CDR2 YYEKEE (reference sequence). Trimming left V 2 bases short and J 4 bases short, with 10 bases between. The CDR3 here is CASSFQWGYEQYF. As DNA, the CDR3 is TGTGCCAGCAGCTTCCAATGGGGGTACGAGCAGTACTTC.